Presented here are 21 T cell receptor beta chains from one specimen sequenced in a study of technical replicates of blood from a few donors. Assay: immunoSEQ multiplex PCR; the TCRdb copy retains only in-frame clones and omits some. The table has around 76,000 clones, under 99% seen once. Sequencing used T cells isolated from PBMCs. Receptors were obtained from a human donor in good health.

The chain couples TRBV5-6 to TRBJ2-5, with 8 bases lining up with TRBD2. V was clipped by 5 bases and J by 0 bases; unmatched bases: 9. This CDR3 is 16 amino acids long. Germline lookup yields CDR1 SGHDT and CDR2 YYEEEE. Here the CDR3 DNA reads TGTGCCAGCAGTGGGCTACTAGCGGTAAACCAAGAGACCCAGTACTTC. Its protein is CASSGLLAVNQETQYF.

The chain joins TRBV15 to TRBJ1-4; no firm D call. Germline V lookup: CDR1 LNHNV, CDR2 YYDKDF (reference sequence). The V and J ends lost 0 bases and 5 bases respectively, with 10 bases between them. The CDR3 consists of 15 residues. CDR3 loop: CATSRDRMQNEKLFF. In DNA form, the CDR3 reads TGTGCCACCAGCAGAGATAGAATGCAAAATGAAAAACTGTTTTTT.

The CDR3 nucleotides are TGTGCCAGCAGCTATTCTGGAGGGAGTCGCTACGAGCAGTACTTC. Translation gives CASSYSGGSRYEQYF. This chain connects TRBV27 to TRBJ2-7; maybe TRBD2 (6 bases). CDR1 and CDR2 (germline): MNHEY, SMNVEV (reference sequence). The CDR3 consists of 15 residues. Trimming took off 6 bases at V and 3 bases at J, with 18 bases between the two ends.

The rearrangement links TRBV29-1 to TRBJ2-3, with D tentatively TRBD2 (6 bases). Trimming removed 7 bases at V and 4 bases at J, with 27 bases between. This CDR3 comprises 17 residues. Germline CDR1 reads SQVTM; CDR2 reads ANQGSEA. The CDR3 nucleotides are TGCAGCGGTGTACTACGGGGGACGGTGAGGCGGCCAGATACGCAGTATTTT. Amino acids: CSGVLRGTVRRPDTQYF.

V and J are TRBV30 and TRBJ2-1; no definite D call. Germline values: CDR1 GTSNPN, CDR2 SVGIG (reference sequence). Trimming cost V 3 bases and J 5 bases, with 5 bases left between them. This CDR3 is 11 amino acids long. As DNA, the CDR3 is TGTGCCTGGAGCCATGACAATGAGCAGTTCTTC. Translating gives CAWSHDNEQFF.

The chain employs TRBV9 and TRBJ1-1; no clear D gene. This CDR3 has 15 residues. V lost 4 bases to trimming and J lost 0 bases, with 13 bases between them. CDR1 is SGDLS, CDR2 YYNGEE, per germline. In DNA form, the CDR3 reads TGTGCCAGCAGCCAAAAGGCGGGGATGAACACTGAAGCTTTCTTT. Residues: CASSQKAGMNTEAFF.

This clone appeared a single time. This chain joins TRBV30 and TRBJ1-2; D perhaps matches TRBD1 (5 bases). Between the trimmed V and J ends, which lost 2 bases and 8 bases, there was a span of 12 bases. CDR3 length: 12 amino acids. The germline V gene has CDR1 GTSNPN and CDR2 SVGIG (reference sequence). The CDR3: CAWSPGPLGYTF. CDR3 in DNA: TGTGCCTGGAGTCCAGGGCCCCTCGGCTACACCTTC.

The chain couples TRBV14 to TRBJ2-7, with no clear D. This CDR3 has 12 amino acids. CDR1 and CDR2 (germline): SGHDN, FVKESK. V was shortened by 1 base and J by 1 base, with 2 bases between the two germline ends. The CDR3 protein is CASSQASYEQYF. CDR3 coding DNA: TGTGCCAGCAGCCAAGCGTCCTACGAGCAGTACTTC.

The V gene is TRBV11-3, the J gene TRBJ2-5, with a weak D call TRBD2 (6 bases). CDR3 length equals 15 residues. V shed 7 bases and J shed 4 bases, with 19 bases lying between them. The germline V gene encodes CDR1 SGHNT and CDR2 YENEEA. The CDR3 loop reads CASNPAGSMTETQYF. The CDR3 DNA sequence: TGTGCCAGCAACCCCGCCGGGAGTATGACAGAGACCCAGTACTTC.

J is TRBJ1-5 and V is TRBV6-4, with 8 nucleotides matching TRBD1. The CDR3 loop spans 16 amino acids. After removal of 5 bases from V and 6 bases from J, the junction contained 12 bases not matched to a gene. CDR1 and CDR2 (germline): MRHNA, SNTAGT. The CDR3: CASSHTGQDNFQPQHF. The CDR3 region has the DNA TGTGCCAGCAGTCACACGGGACAGGATAATTTTCAGCCCCAGCATTTT.

The chain is built from TRBV7-3 and TRBJ2-3, with D possibly matching TRBD2 (5 bases). V dropped 1 base and J dropped 2 bases, with 16 bases sitting between them. The germline V gene has CDR1 SGHTA and CDR2 FQGTGA. This CDR3 comprises 17 residues. The CDR3 bases are TGTGCCAGCAGCTTAATCGGTGGGTTAGCGACCACAGATACGCAGTATTTT. Residues: CASSLIGGLATTDTQYF.

The rearrangement links TRBV14 to TRBJ1-1; the match to TRBD1 covers 7 bases. CDR1 and CDR2 (germline): SGHDN, FVKESK. There are 13 residues in the CDR3. The ends lost 5 bases at V and 6 bases at J; junction bases unmatched: 6. In DNA form, the CDR3 reads TGTGCCAGCAGCATGAACAGGGGCTCTGAAGCTTTCTTT. Translated, it gives CASSMNRGSEAFF.

This clone occurred once. This chain joins TRBV28 and TRBJ1-2; possible D gene TRBD1, 5 bases. The V and J ends lost 2 bases and 9 bases respectively, with 7 bases between them. CDR3 size: 11 residues. The germline V gene has CDR1 MDHEN and CDR2 SYDVKM. As DNA, the CDR3 is TGTGCCAGCAGTTTACAGGGTAGCTACACCTTC. Its protein is CASSLQGSYTF.

The J gene is TRBJ2-1, the V gene TRBV20-1; D remains ambiguous. CDR1 is DFQATT and CDR2 is SNEGSKA in the germline V gene (reference sequence). This CDR3 contains 8 residues. With 8 bases removed from V and 6 bases from J, the gap between germline ends came to 2 bases. CDR3: CSLNEQFF. CDR3 DNA sequence: TGCAGTCTCAATGAGCAGTTCTTC.

CDR3 residues: CASSPAGDADTQYF. CDR3 nucleotides: TGTGCCAGCAGCCCAGCGGGAGACGCAGATACGCAGTATTTT. This sequence joins TRBV7-3 and TRBJ2-3; 8 bases are shared with TRBD2. The V gene's germline CDR1 is SGHTA and CDR2 FQGTGA. With 5 bases clipped from V and 4 bases from J, the junction kept 5 bases outside the gene matches. The CDR3 covers 14 residues.

This chain uses TRBV5-4 with TRBJ1-1, with TRBD1 identical over 11 bases. V was clipped by 4 bases and J by 3 bases; unmatched bases: 5. From germline, CDR1 is SGHNT and CDR2 YYREEE (reference sequence). This CDR3 has 15 amino acids. The CDR3 reads CASSPLGQGDTEAFF. CDR3 bases: TGTGCCAGCAGCCCATTGGGACAGGGGGACACTGAAGCTTTCTTT.

The genes are TRBV5-4 and TRBJ2-3; 11 bases align to TRBD2. J lost 1 base, V lost 0 bases, and 4 bases had no gene match. This CDR3 has 17 amino acids. Germline assignment: CDR1 SGHNT and CDR2 YYREEE (reference sequence). This CDR3 reads CASSLDLAGGGTDTQYF. CDR3 nucleotides: TGTGCCAGCAGCTTGGACCTAGCGGGAGGAGGCACAGATACGCAGTATTTT. The complete variable domain, with remaining parts taken from reference TRBV5-4 and TRBJ2-3, reads ETGVTQSPTHLIKTRGQQVTLRCSSQSGHNTVSWYQQALGQGPQFIFQYYREEENGRGNFPPRFSGLQFPNYSSELNVNALELDDSALYLCASSLDLAGGGTDTQYFGPGTRLTVL.

This clone was counted once. The CDR3 region is CASSPQVLAKNIQYF. The CDR3 nucleotides read TGCGCCAGCAGCCCACAGGTTCTGGCCAAAAACATTCAGTACTTC. V and J are TRBV4-1 and TRBJ2-4, with D possibly TRBD1 on 5 matching bases. The V end was cut by 4 bases, the J end by 1 base, with 11 bases between. Germline CDR1 and CDR2: MGHRA and YSYEKL. CDR3 length: 15 amino acids.

V and J are TRBV14 and TRBJ1-1; 7 bases map to TRBD1. The junction had 12 bases not matched to a gene; V was cut back by 1 base and J by 10 bases. Germline V gene sequence: CDR1 SGHDN, CDR2 FVKESK. This CDR3 region has 15 residues. As DNA, the CDR3 is TGTGCCAGCAGCCAAGCGAGACTACAATCAGGGGGAGCTTTCTTT. Amino acid sequence: CASSQARLQSGGAFF.

The gene calls are TRBV18 and TRBJ2-7, with 7 bases that match TRBD1. Trimming cost V 4 bases and J 0 bases; bases outside gene matches: 3. This CDR3 is 14 amino acids long. CDR1 is KGHSH, CDR2 LQKENI, per germline. The CDR3: CASSLGDSSYEQYF. The CDR3 DNA follows: TGTGCCAGCTCACTAGGGGACAGCTCCTACGAGCAGTACTTC.

CDR3 coding DNA: TGTGCCAGCTCACCACCCAGACCAGGGACTCCATCCTACGAGCAGTACTTC. Encoded protein: CASSPPRPGTPSYEQYF. The V gene is TRBV18, the J gene TRBJ2-7, with D perhaps matching TRBD2 (6 bases). The CDR3 extends over 17 amino acids. Germline V gene lookup returns CDR1 KGHSH and CDR2 LQKENI. V lost 0 bases and J lost 1, with 16 bases in between.